Detailed here is one TCR beta chain. Germline CDR1 MDHEN, CDR2 SYDVKM. The CDR3 is made up of 16 amino acids. J was trimmed by 5 bases and V by 4 bases; bases with no gene match: 10. PCR involved 60 Vbeta and 13 Jbeta primers. This table comes from immunoSEQ multiplex PCR, and its TCRdb copy is limited to in-frame clones, with some not included. The data show about 140,000 clones, over 60% seen once. This sample is part of a study of cytomegalovirus exposure and HLA in healthy donors. The V gene is TRBV28, the J gene TRBJ2-5, with 10 bases lining up with TRBD2. Sequencing was carried out using PBMCs. The receptor was isolated from a woman in her fifties or sixties in good health and CMV-seronegative. CDR3 bases: TGTGCCAGCAGTTCCGATGTCAGCGGGAGGGGCGAGACCCAGTACTTC. Its translation is CASSSDVSGRGETQYF.